A single sample gave rise to the 16 T cell receptor beta chains below, sequenced in a study of T cells in tuberculosis (dated by TCRdb to between 2018 and 2020). Library preparation employed the immunoSEQ multiplex PCR assay. TCRdb re-hosts the immuneACCESS table, in-frame sequences only. Its copies lack some clones; in the studies checked, an unresolved V gene accounts for under half of them, and the cause for the rest is not known. The table for this sample lists tens of thousands of clones; 95% to 96% of them were counted only once. The biggest ten clones account for over 2% of the sample. Sequencing was done on a sample of PBMCs. The receptor set was obtained from a donor aged 5-35 years with latent tuberculosis or without tuberculosis infection.

The V gene is TRBV10-2, the J gene TRBJ2-1; 7 nucleotides line up with TRBD1. The CDR3 sequence is 12 residues long. Germline CDR1 reads WSHSY; CDR2 reads SAAADI. Losses at the gene ends were 6 bases for V and 4 bases for J; bases not matched to a gene: 0. CDR3 DNA sequence: TGCGCCAGCAGGACAGGGTACAATGAGCAGTTCTTC. Amino acids: CASRTGYNEQFF.

In this sample, this clone turned up once. This chain links TRBV18 with TRBJ1-3; D call uncertain. Trimming shortened V by 4 bases and J by 0 bases, and 19 bases separated the two germline ends. The CDR3 is 18 amino acids. CDR1 is KGHSH, CDR2 LQKENI, per germline. The CDR3 loop is CASSLVPPAPSSGNTIYF. For the CDR3, the DNA is TGTGCCAGCTCACTGGTCCCCCCGGCTCCTAGCTCTGGAAACACCATATATTTT.

V gene TRBV11-2 combines with J gene TRBJ2-7; 9 bases are a match to TRBD1. With 0 bases clipped from V and 0 bases from J, the junction kept 3 bases outside the gene matches. Germline lookup yields CDR1 SGHAT and CDR2 FQNNGV. The CDR3 is 16 residues long. Here the CDR3 reads CASSLDGTGLSYEQYF. CDR3 bases: TGTGCCAGCAGCTTAGACGGGACAGGGCTCTCCTACGAGCAGTACTTC.

The genes are TRBV27 and TRBJ1-3; D is perhaps TRBD1 (5 bases). CDR1 is MNHEY, CDR2 SMNVEV, per germline (reference sequence). CDR3 length equals 14 residues. Trimming took 3 bases from V and 4 from J, leaving 10 bases between them. The CDR3 is CASSFSGQGNTIYF. CDR3 bases: TGTGCCAGCAGTTTTTCAGGGCAAGGAAACACCATATATTTT.

This rearrangement joins TRBV7-2 to TRBJ2-7; D is perhaps TRBD2 (6 bases). V shed 5 bases and J shed 3 bases, with 11 bases lying between them. Germline loops: CDR1 SGHTA, CDR2 FQGNSA. The CDR3 consists of 13 residues. The CDR3 spells CASSVGLDYEQYF. The CDR3 nucleotides are TGTGCCAGCAGCGTGGGACTCGACTACGAGCAGTACTTC.

V usage is TRBV5-1 and J usage is TRBJ2-2; 11 positions agree with TRBD2. From germline, CDR1 is SGHRS and CDR2 YFSETQ. The CDR3 loop spans 17 amino acids. Losses at the gene ends were 4 bases for V and 0 bases for J; bases not matched to a gene: 5. The CDR3 is CASSAPGLAANTGELFF. The DNA for the CDR3 is TGCGCCAGCAGCGCGCCGGGACTAGCGGCGAACACCGGGGAGCTGTTTTTT. Drawing the rest from reference TRBV5-1 and TRBJ2-2, the complete variable domain is KAGVTQTPRYLIKTRGQQVTLSCSPISGHRSVSWYQQTPGQGLQFLFEYFSETQRNKGNFPGRFSGRQFSNSRSEMNVSTLELGDSALYLCASSAPGLAANTGELFFGEGSRLTVL.

J is TRBJ2-3 and V is TRBV4-1; tentatively, D is TRBD2 (6 bases). The CDR3 consists of 14 residues. The V gene lost 4 bases and the J gene lost 5 bases, with 13 bases spanning the gap. Per germline, CDR1 MGHRA and CDR2 YSYEKL. Here the CDR3 reads CASSPQQEGDTQYF. DNA of the CDR3: TGCGCCAGCAGCCCCCAGCAGGAGGGAGATACGCAGTATTTT.

This clone occurred a few times. J is TRBJ2-2 and V is TRBV6-4, with D possibly matching TRBD2 (5 bases). The CDR3 contains 13 residues. V lost 5 bases to trimming and J lost 1 base, with 5 bases between them. CDR1 and CDR2 (germline): MRHNA, SNTAGT. This CDR3 reads CASSSGNTGELFF. CDR3 sequence (DNA): TGTGCCAGCAGTAGCGGGAACACCGGGGAGCTGTTTTTT.

The rearrangement links TRBV6-5 to TRBJ2-2; tentatively, D is TRBD2 (5 bases). In germline, CDR1 is MNHEY, CDR2 SVGAGI. The CDR3 extends over 15 amino acids. V was clipped by 2 bases and J by 0 bases, with 7 bases between them. CDR3 DNA sequence: TGTGCCAGCAGTTACCGCGGGTCGAACACCGGGGAGCTGTTTTTT. Its protein product is CASSYRGSNTGELFF.

J is TRBJ2-7 and V is TRBV2; 7 nucleotides align to TRBD2. Germline trimming cut 8 bases from V and 4 bases from J; bases unmatched to any gene: 2. CDR3 length: 11 amino acids. Germline lookup yields CDR1 SNHLY and CDR2 FYNNEI. The CDR3 sequence is CASGGEYEQYF. DNA of the CDR3: TGTGCCAGCGGGGGGGAATACGAGCAGTACTTC.

CDR3 in amino acids: CASSEVRGGSYEQYF. CDR3 in DNA: TGTGCCAGCAGTGAAGTACGAGGGGGCTCCTACGAGCAGTACTTC. The V and J genes are TRBV6-1 and TRBJ2-7; a weak D match, TRBD1 (6 bases). Germline CDR1 is MNHNS and CDR2 is SASEGT. With 1 base removed from V and 0 bases from J, the gap between germline ends came to 10 bases. CDR3 length: 15 amino acids.

The chain's CDR3 is CASSLLGQGSGEQYF. The CDR3, as DNA: TGTGCCAGCAGTTTATTGGGACAGGGTTCCGGCGAGCAGTACTTC. The rearrangement joins TRBV27 to TRBJ2-7, with 9 bases lining up with TRBD1. CDR3 size: 15 residues. V trimming: 1 base; J trimming: 6 bases; junction bases outside the gene matches: 7. Per germline, CDR1 MNHEY and CDR2 SMNVEV (reference sequence).

The V gene is TRBV4-3, the J gene TRBJ2-7, with D perhaps matching TRBD2 (5 bases). This CDR3 comprises 14 residues. CDR1 is LGHNA, CDR2 YSLEER, per germline. Trimming cost V 0 bases and J 7 bases, with 13 bases left between them. CDR3 in DNA: TGCGCCAGCAGCCAAGAGTGGACTGAGAGGGAGCAGTACTTC. Its protein product is CASSQEWTEREQYF.

This chain connects TRBV6-5 to TRBJ1-1; the D is unclear. V dropped 5 bases and J dropped 4 bases, with 14 bases sitting between them. CDR3 length: 14 residues. In germline, CDR1 is MNHEY, CDR2 SVGAGI. As DNA, the CDR3 is TGTGCCAGCAGTCTCCCAGAATGGGCCACTGAAGCTTTCTTT. Protein product: CASSLPEWATEAFF.

The chain combines TRBV9 with TRBJ2-3; 8 nucleotides match TRBD2. CDR1 is SGDLS and CDR2 is YYNGEE in the germline V gene. Trimming took 1 base from V and 3 from J; bases not matched to a gene: 4. The CDR3 covers 15 residues. This CDR3 reads CASSVLAGKTDTQYF. The CDR3 DNA follows: TGTGCCAGCAGCGTACTAGCGGGTAAAACAGATACGCAGTATTTT.

The V and J genes are TRBV5-6 and TRBJ2-7, with D possibly TRBD2 on 6 matching bases. This CDR3 region has 16 residues. V shed 3 bases and J shed 7 bases, with 23 bases lying between them. CDR1 and CDR2 (germline): SGHDT, YYEEEE. Here the CDR3 DNA reads TGTGCCAGCAGCTATTACGCAGGGACTGACCCCTCAGAGCAGTACTTC. This encodes CASSYYAGTDPSEQYF. The full variable domain, its missing parts supplied by reference TRBV5-6 and TRBJ2-7, is DAGVTQSPTHLIKTRGQQVTLRCSPKSGHDTVSWYQQALGQGPQFIFQYYEEEERQRGNFPDRFSGHQFPNYSSELNVNALLLGDSALYLCASSYYAGTDPSEQYFGPGTRLTVT.